This TCR beta chain was profiled in a study of graft-versus-host responses after intestinal transplantation. CDR1 is SEHNR, CDR2 FQNEAQ, per germline (reference sequence). The CDR3 is 12 residues long. Trimming pared 1 base from V and 11 bases from J, leaving 11 bases between. Study observations and caveats: The study found high graft-versus-host to host-versus-graft clonal ratios in allografts of patients with graft-donor T cell macrochimerism.

TCRdb's copy holds only in-frame clones and misses some; the assay was immunoSEQ multiplex PCR. The table shows some 31,000 clones, with roughly nine tenths occurring only once. This clone was seen once. What it binds is not known. The TCR sequence derives from a human patient who received an intestinal transplant, so some T cells may come from the graft donor. This specimen consisted of PBMCs, obtained about 420 days after intestinal transplantation. This chain connects TRBV7-9 to TRBJ1-1; D unclear. The CDR3 DNA reads TGTGCCAGCAGCTTAGTACTGCCAACGGCTTTCTTT. As protein: CASSLVLPTAFF.